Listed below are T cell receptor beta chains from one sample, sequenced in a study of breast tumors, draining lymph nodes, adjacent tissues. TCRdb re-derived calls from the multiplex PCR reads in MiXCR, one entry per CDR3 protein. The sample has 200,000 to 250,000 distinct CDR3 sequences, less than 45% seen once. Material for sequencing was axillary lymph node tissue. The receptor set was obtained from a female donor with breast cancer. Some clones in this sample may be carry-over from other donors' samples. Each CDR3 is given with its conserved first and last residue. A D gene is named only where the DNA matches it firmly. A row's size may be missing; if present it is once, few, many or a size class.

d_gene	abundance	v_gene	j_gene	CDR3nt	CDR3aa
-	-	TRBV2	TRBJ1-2	TGTGCCAGCAGCGCGGGGAGGCTGACTAACTATGGCTACACCTTC	CASSAGRLTNYGYTF
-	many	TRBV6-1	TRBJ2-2	TGTGCCAGCAGTCCACGGGACGGGACACTAACCGGGGAGCTGTTTTTT	CASSPRDGTLTGELFF
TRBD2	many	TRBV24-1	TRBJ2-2	TGTGCCACCAGTGAGGCCGGGACTAGCGGGAGATTCGGGGAGCTGTTTTTT	CATSEAGTSGRFGELFF
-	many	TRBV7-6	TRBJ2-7	TGTGCCAGCAGCCCCAGGTTCGGATCATACGAGCAGTACTTC	CASSPRFGSYEQYF
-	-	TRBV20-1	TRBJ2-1	TGCAGTGCTAGAGATTGGGGGCCTGAGCAGTTCTTC	CSARDWGPEQFF
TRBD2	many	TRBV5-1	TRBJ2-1	TGCGCCAGCAGCGCATCCCTGACTAGCGGGAGGCCCAATGAGCAGTTCTTC	CASSASLTSGRPNEQFF
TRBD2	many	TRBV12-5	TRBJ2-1	TGTGCTAGTTCCCTGGGAGGGACCTGGGCCATCTTC	CASSLGGTWAIF
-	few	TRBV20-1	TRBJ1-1	TGCAGTGTTATGCAAAGCCCAGGGCTGAACACTGAAGCTTTCTTT	CSVMQSPGLNTEAFF
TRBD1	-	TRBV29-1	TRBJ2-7	TGCAGTTTAGTCAGGGGGCGCTACGAGCAGTACTTC	CSLVRGRYEQYF
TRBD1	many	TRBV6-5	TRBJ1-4	TGTGCCAGCAGACCACAGGGGGCAACTAATGAAAAACTGTTTTTT	CASRPQGATNEKLFF
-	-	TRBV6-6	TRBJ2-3	TGTGCCAGCAGTTACAGCAGGGGCGGCACAGATACGCAGTATTTT	CASSYSRGGTDTQYF